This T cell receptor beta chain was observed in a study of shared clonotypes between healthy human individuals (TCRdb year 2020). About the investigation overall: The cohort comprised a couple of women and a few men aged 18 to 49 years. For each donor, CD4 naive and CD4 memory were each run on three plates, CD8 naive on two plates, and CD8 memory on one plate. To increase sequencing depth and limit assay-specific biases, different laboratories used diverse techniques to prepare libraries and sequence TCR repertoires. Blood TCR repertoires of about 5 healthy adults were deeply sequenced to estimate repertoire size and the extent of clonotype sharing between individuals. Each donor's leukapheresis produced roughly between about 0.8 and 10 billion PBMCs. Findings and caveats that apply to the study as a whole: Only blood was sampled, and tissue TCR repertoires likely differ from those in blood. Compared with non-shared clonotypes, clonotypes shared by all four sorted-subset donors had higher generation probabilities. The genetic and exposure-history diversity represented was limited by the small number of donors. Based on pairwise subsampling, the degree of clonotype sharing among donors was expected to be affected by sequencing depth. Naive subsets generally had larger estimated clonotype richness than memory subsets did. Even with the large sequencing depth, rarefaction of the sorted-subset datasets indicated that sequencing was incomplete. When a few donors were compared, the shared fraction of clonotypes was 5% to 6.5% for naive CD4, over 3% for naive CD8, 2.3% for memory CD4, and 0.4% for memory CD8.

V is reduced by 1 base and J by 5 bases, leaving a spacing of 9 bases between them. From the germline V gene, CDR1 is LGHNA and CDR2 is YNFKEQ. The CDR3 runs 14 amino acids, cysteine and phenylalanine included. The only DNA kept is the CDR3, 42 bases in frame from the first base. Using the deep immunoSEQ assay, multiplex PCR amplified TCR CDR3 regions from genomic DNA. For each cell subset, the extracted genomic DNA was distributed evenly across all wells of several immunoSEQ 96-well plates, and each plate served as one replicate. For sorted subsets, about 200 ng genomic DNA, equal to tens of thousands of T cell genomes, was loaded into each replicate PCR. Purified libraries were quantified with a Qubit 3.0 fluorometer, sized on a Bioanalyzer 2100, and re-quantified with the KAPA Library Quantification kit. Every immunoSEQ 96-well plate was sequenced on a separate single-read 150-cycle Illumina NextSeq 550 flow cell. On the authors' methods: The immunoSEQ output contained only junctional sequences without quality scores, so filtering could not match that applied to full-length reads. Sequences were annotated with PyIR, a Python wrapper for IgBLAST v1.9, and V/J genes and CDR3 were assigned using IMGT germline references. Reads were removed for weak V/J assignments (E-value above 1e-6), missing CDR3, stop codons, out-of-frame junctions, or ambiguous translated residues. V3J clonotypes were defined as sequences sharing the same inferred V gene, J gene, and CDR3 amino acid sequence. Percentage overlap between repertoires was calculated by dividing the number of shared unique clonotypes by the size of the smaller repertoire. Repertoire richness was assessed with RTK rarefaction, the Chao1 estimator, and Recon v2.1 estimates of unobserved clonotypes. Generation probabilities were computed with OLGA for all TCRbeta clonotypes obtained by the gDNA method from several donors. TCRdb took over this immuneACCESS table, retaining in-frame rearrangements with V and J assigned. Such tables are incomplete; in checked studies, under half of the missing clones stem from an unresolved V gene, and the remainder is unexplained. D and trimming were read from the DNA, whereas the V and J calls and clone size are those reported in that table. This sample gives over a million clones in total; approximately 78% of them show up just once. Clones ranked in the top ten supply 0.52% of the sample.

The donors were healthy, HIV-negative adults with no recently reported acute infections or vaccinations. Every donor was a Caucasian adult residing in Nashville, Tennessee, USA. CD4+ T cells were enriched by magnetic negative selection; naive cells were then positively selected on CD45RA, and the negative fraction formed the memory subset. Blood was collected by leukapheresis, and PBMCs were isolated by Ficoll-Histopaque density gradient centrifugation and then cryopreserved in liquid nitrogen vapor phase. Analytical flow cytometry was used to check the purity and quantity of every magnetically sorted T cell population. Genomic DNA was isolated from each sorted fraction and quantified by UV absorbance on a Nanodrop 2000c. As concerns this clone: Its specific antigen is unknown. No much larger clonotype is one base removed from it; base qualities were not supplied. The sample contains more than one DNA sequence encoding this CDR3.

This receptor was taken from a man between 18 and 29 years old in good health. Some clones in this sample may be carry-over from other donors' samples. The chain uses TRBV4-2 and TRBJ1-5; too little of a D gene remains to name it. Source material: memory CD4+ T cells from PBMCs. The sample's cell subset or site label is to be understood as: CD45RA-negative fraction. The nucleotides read TGTGCCAGCAGCCAAGGGGGTGGGTATCAGCCCCAGCATTTT. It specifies CASSQGGGYQPQHF.